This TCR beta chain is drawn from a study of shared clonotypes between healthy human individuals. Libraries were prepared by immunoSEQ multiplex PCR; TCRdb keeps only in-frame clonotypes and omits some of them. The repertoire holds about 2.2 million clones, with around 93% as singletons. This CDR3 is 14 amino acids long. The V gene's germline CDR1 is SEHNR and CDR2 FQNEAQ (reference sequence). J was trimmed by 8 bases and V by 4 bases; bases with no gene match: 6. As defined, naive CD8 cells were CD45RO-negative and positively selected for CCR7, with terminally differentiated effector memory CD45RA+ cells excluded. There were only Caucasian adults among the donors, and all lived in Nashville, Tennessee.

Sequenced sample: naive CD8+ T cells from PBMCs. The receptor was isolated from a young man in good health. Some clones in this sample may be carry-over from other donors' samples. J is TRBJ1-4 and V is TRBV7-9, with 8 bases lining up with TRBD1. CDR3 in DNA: TGTGCCAGCAGCTCGACGGACAGGGACGAAAAACTGTTTTTT. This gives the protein CASSSTDRDEKLFF. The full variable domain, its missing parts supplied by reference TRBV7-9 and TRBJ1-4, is DTGVSQNPRHKITKRGQNVTFRCDPISEHNRLYWYRQTLGQGPEFLTYFQNEAQLEKSRLLSDRFSAERPKGSFSTLEIQRTEQGDSAMYLCASSSTDRDEKLFFGSGTQLSVL.